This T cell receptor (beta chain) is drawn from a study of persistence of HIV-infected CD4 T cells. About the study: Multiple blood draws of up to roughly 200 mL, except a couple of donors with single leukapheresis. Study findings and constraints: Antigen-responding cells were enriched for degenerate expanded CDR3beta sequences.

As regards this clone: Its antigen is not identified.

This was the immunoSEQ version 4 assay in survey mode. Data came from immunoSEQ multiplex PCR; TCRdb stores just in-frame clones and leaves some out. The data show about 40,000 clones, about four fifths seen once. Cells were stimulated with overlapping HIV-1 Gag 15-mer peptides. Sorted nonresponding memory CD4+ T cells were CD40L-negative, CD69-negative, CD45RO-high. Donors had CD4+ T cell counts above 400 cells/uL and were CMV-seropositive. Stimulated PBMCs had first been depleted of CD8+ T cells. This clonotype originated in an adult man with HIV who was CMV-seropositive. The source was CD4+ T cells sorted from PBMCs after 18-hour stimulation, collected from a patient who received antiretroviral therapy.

The CDR3 DNA reads as TGTGCCAGCAGTACCACAGGGGAAGACCAGTACTTC. It specifies CASSTTGEDQYF. This chain connects TRBV5-4 to TRBJ2-5; 7 bases match TRBD1. V was clipped by 5 bases and J by 10 bases; unmatched bases: 8. The V gene's germline CDR1 is SGHNT and CDR2 YYREEE (reference sequence). The CDR3 has 12 amino acids.